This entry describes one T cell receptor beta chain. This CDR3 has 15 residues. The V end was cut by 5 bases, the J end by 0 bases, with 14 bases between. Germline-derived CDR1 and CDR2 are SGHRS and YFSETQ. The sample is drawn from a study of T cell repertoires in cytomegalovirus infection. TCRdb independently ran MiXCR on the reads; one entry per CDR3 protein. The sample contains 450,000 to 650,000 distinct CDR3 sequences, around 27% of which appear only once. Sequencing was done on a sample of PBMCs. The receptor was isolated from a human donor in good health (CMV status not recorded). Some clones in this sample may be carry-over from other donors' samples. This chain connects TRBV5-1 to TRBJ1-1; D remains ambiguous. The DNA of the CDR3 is TGCGCCAGCAGTCCTCGTTTGGACCTGAACACTGAAGCTTTCTTT. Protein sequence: CASSPRLDLNTEAFF. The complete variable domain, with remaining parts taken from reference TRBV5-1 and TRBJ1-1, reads KAGVTQTPRYLIKTRGQQVTLSCSPISGHRSVSWYQQTPGQGLQFLFEYFSETQRNKGNFPGRFSGRQFSNSRSEMNVSTLELGDSALYLCASSPRLDLNTEAFFGQGTRLTVV.